This is a list of T cell receptor beta chains from one sample in a study of cytomegalovirus exposure and HLA in healthy donors. Profiled with immunoSEQ multiplex PCR; TCRdb holds only in-frame clones, not every one. The sample includes about 200,000 clones, 70% to 80% of them seen just once. Sequenced sample: PBMCs. These receptors came from a male donor in good health and CMV-seropositive. The CDR3 runs from the conserved cysteine through the conserved F or W. D genes are given only for firm matches. Expanded clones are given a class, and other clones once, few, many or no size at all.

>14|.|TRBV6-1|TRBJ1-5|.
CASSDSGEGQPQHF
TGTGCCAGCAGTGATTCAGGGGAGGGTCAGCCCCAGCATTTT
>14|.|TRBV6-5|TRBJ2-7|TRBD1
CASSYGDSSYEQYF
TGTGCCAGCAGTTATGGGGACAGTTCCTACGAGCAGTACTTC
>14|once|TRBV6-6|TRBJ2-3|TRBD1
CASSMTGGIDTQYF
TGTGCCAGCAGCATGACAGGGGGGATAGATACGCAGTATTTT
>19|.|TRBV5-5|TRBJ2-6|.
CASSFGPGGGPSGANVLTF
TGTGCCAGCAGCTTTGGCCCCGGAGGGGGCCCCTCTGGGGCCAACGTCCTGACTTTC
>16|.|TRBV5-1|TRBJ2-3|.
CASSLFGGGGTDTQYF
TGCGCCAGCAGCTTGTTCGGTGGAGGCGGCACAGATACGCAGTATTTT
>15|.|TRBV28|TRBJ1-2|TRBD1
CASSLQRTGRYGYTF
TGTGCCAGCAGTCTTCAACGGACAGGAAGGTATGGCTACACCTTC
>13|.|TRBV28|TRBJ2-7|.
CASRFQGIHEQYF
TGTGCCAGCAGATTTCAGGGGATCCACGAGCAGTACTTC
>15|.|TRBV9|TRBJ2-1|.
CASSVQGSSYNEQFF
TGTGCCAGCAGCGTACAGGGGAGCTCCTACAATGAGCAGTTCTTC
>13|.|TRBV27|TRBJ1-1|.
CASSFGANTEAFF
TGTGCCAGCAGTTTTGGAGCGAACACTGAAGCTTTCTTT
>15|few|TRBV7-2|TRBJ2-7|TRBD1
CASSQDRAFSYEQYF
TGTGCCAGCAGCCAGGACAGGGCTTTTTCCTACGAGCAGTACTTC
>17|.|TRBV5-4|TRBJ2-3|.
CASRSSIGAASTDTQYF
TGTGCCAGCAGATCATCGATAGGGGCAGCTAGCACAGATACGCAGTATTTT
>14|.|TRBV6-1|TRBJ1-5|.
CASTDTQIGQPQHF
TGTGCCAGCACTGATACCCAGATTGGCCAGCCCCAGCATTTT
>15|few|TRBV5-4|TRBJ2-5|TRBD1
CASSSRTGAPETQYF
TGTGCCAGCAGCTCGAGGACAGGGGCCCCAGAGACCCAGTACTTC
>13|few|TRBV19|TRBJ1-1|.
CASSIWQGAEAFF
TGTGCCAGTAGTATCTGGCAGGGCGCTGAAGCTTTCTTT
>15|.|TRBV5-8|TRBJ2-7|TRBD2
CASSLTSGPSYEQYF
TGTGCCAGCAGCTTGACTAGCGGGCCTTCCTACGAGCAGTACTTC
>15|.|TRBV18|TRBJ2-7|TRBD1
CASSPTGTASYEQYF
TGTGCCAGCTCACCTACCGGGACAGCCTCCTACGAGCAGTACTTC
>12|once|TRBV7-3|TRBJ2-2|.
CASSLRAGELFF
TGTGCCAGCAGCTTACGTGCCGGGGAGCTGTTTTTT
>15|.|TRBV27|TRBJ2-7|.
CASSLSDRTYYEQYF
TGTGCCAGCAGTTTATCCGACAGGACCTACTACGAGCAGTACTTC
>14|.|TRBV9|TRBJ1-1|TRBD1
CASSVTGGETEAFF
TGTGCCAGCAGCGTTACAGGGGGCGAGACTGAAGCTTTCTTT
>17|.|TRBV4-3|TRBJ2-1|TRBD2
CASSQERQRETYNEQFF
TGCGCCAGCAGCCAGGAGCGTCAGCGGGAGACCTACAATGAGCAGTTCTTC
>14|.|TRBV19|TRBJ2-7|.
CASSTRQRSYEQYF
TGTGCCAGTAGTACCCGACAGAGATCCTACGAGCAGTACTTC
>15|.|TRBV5-1|TRBJ2-5|TRBD1
CASSFRDRVQETQYF
TGCGCCAGCAGCTTTCGGGACAGGGTACAAGAGACCCAGTACTTC
>13|.|TRBV6-5|TRBJ1-1|.
CASSNWAGDEAFF
TGTGCCAGCAGTAACTGGGCAGGGGATGAAGCTTTCTTT
>15|.|TRBV10-3|TRBJ2-2|.
CAINSRGTNTGELFF
TGTGCCATCAATTCCCGGGGTACGAACACCGGGGAGCTGTTTTTT